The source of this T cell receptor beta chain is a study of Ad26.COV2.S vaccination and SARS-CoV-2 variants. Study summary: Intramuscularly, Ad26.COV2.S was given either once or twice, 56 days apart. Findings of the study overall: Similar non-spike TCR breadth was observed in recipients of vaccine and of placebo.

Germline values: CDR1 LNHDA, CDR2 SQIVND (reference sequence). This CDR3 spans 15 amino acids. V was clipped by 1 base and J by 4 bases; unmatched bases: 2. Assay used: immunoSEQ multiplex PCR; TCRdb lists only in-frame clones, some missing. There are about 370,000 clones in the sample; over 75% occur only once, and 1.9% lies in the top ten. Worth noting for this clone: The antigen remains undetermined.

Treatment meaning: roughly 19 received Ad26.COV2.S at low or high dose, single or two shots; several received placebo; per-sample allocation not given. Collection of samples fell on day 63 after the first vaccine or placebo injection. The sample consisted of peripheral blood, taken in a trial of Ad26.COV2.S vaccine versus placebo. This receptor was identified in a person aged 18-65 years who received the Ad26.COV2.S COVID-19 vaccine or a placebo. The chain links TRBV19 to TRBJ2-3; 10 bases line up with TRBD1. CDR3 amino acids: CASSIGGTGADTQYF. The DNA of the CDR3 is TGTGCCAGTAGTATAGGAGGGACAGGGGCAGATACGCAGTATTTT.